The present TCR beta chain was sequenced within a study of blood T cell repertoires in COVID-19. Germline assignment: CDR1 LNHDA and CDR2 SQIVND (reference sequence). This CDR3 is built from 15 residues. V lost 3 bases, J lost 7 bases, and 16 bases lay in between. Repertoires were generated with immunoSEQ multiplex PCR, while TCRdb's copy carries only in-frame clones and drops some. The data show 210,000 or so clones, under 90% seen once. Material: peripheral blood. V is TRBV19 and J is TRBJ1-5, with D possibly TRBD1 on 5 matching bases. This receptor was obtained from a woman aged 80 or over with active or convalescent COVID-19. In DNA, the CDR3 is TGTGCCAGTAGTATCGGACAAAGCGGGAACCAGCCCCAGCATTTT. As protein: CASSIGQSGNQPQHF. The entire variable domain, with the rest obtained from reference TRBV19 and TRBJ1-5, is as follows: DGGITQSPKYLFRKEGQNVTLSCEQNLNHDAMYWYRQDPGQGLRLIYYSQIVNDFQKGDIAEGYSVSREKKESFPLTVTSAQKNPTAFYLCASSIGQSGNQPQHFGDGTRLSIL.